This T cell receptor (beta chain) was obtained from a study of cytomegalovirus exposure and HLA in healthy donors. About this clone: Its antigen is not identified.

This CDR3 comprises 15 residues. Germline V gene sequence: CDR1 LGHNA, CDR2 YSLEER. V shed 1 base, J shed 11 bases, and the junction held 10 bases outside the gene matches. Study-wide points: First-cohort TCR clusters were later found to tend to co-occur in the 120 or so validation repertoires. Some TCR beta chains (over 150 of them) were listed as cytomegalovirus-associated.

Generated by immunoSEQ multiplex PCR, the TCRdb table keeps only in-frame clones and is missing some. The sample shows approximately 160,000 clones, around four fifths of them seen only once. Source material: PBMCs. This chain joins TRBV4-3 and TRBJ2-4; 8 nucleotides align to TRBD1. This clonotype originated in a man under 40 in good health and CMV-seropositive. CDR3: CASSQGPDRDSLQYF. DNA of the CDR3: TGCGCCAGCAGCCAAGGGCCGGACAGGGATTCACTTCAGTACTTC.